The rows below give T cell receptor beta chains drawn from one sample of a study of naive and memory T cell subsets. TCRdb redid the calling of the UMI-ligation and nested PCR reads with MiXCR, one entry per CDR3 protein. The sample carries 95,000 to 150,000 distinct CDR3 sequences, around a third recorded once. Sequenced sample: central memory CD4+ T cells from blood. The receptors derive from a human donor in good health. Both conserved end residues are part of each CDR3. D genes are given only for firm matches. Clone size is not always given. Where it is, it says once, few, many or a class for expanded clones.

abundance,d_gene,v_gene,j_gene,CDR3nt,CDR3aa
.,.,TRBV6-5,TRBJ2-3,TGTGCCAGCAGCTCGGGACTTGGTCGGGATACGCAGTATTTT,CASSSGLGRDTQYF
once,.,TRBV14,TRBJ1-1,TGTGCCAGCAGCTCCGGGGGCCGGGTGATGGCTTTCTTT,CASSSGGRVMAFF
many,.,TRBV19,TRBJ2-2,TGTGCCAGTACTCGGCGGGAGAACACCGGGGAGCTGTTTTTT,CASTRRENTGELFF
.,.,TRBV19,TRBJ2-5,TGTGCCAGTAGTATGAAGTCCGGGGGTATACAAGAGACCCAGTACTTC,CASSMKSGGIQETQYF
.,.,TRBV29-1,TRBJ2-7,TGCAGTTACAGGGATCTTACCTACGAGCAGTACTTC,CSYRDLTYEQYF
.,.,TRBV6-1,TRBJ1-1,TGTGCCAGCAGTGAAGGGGGAGCGTTGCGCACTGAAGCTTTCTTT,CASSEGGALRTEAFF
.,TRBD1,TRBV6-5,TRBJ2-3,TGTGCCAGCAGAAGGGGACAGCTCTTCACAGATACGCAGTATTTT,CASRRGQLFTDTQYF
few,TRBD1,TRBV12-3/TRBV12-4,TRBJ2-3,TGTGCCAGCAGTTCCCGGGACAGGGGAAAAGATACGCAGTATTTT,CASSSRDRGKDTQYF
few,.,TRBV15,TRBJ2-1,TGTGCCACCAGCAGAGAACAGATATACAATGAGCAGTTCTTC,CATSREQIYNEQFF
.,.,TRBV18,TRBJ1-1,TGTGCCAGCTCACACGAACAGGGTTACGGTGAAGCTTTCTTT,CASSHEQGYGEAFF
few,TRBD1,TRBV24-1,TRBJ2-3,TGTGCCACCGGGACAGGGTACACAGATACGCAGTATTTT,CATGTGYTDTQYF
.,TRBD2,TRBV20-1,TRBJ2-5,TGCAGTGCTAGACTAGCGGGAGTAGGAGAGACCCAGTACTTC,CSARLAGVGETQYF
.,TRBD1,TRBV5-4,TRBJ2-2,TGTGCCAGCACTGACAGGGGGACGAACACCGGGGAGCTGTTTTTT,CASTDRGTNTGELFF
.,.,TRBV27,TRBJ2-5,TGTGCCAGCAGTTTAAGAGGGCAGGGACTGAACTCCCAAGAGACCCAGTACTTC,CASSLRGQGLNSQETQYF
.,.,TRBV18,TRBJ1-1,TGTGCCAGCCACCCCCCCACGATGAACACTGAAGCTTTCTTT,CASHPPTMNTEAFF
.,TRBD1,TRBV5-1,TRBJ2-7,TGCGCCAGCAGCCTTGGCCAATGGGACAGGACCTACGAGCAGTACTTC,CASSLGQWDRTYEQYF
.,.,TRBV7-3,TRBJ2-2,TGTGCCAGCAGCCAGACCCCCCGGGAGCTGTTTTTT,CASSQTPRELFF
.,.,TRBV4-2,TRBJ2-3,TGTGCCAGCAGCCAAAGGACAGGAGGGCTAGATACGCAGTATTTT,CASSQRTGGLDTQYF
.,.,TRBV20-1,TRBJ2-1,TGCAGTGCCTACTCTCCTACTAGTTTCTATGAGCAGTTCTTC,CSAYSPTSFYEQFF
.,TRBD1,TRBV30,TRBJ1-5,TGTGCCTGGAGTGACAGGGGGAAAGGTCAGCCCCAGCATTTT,CAWSDRGKGQPQHF
.,.,TRBV6-5,TRBJ1-2,TGTGCCAGCAGTTACTCGATATGGAGCTATGGCTACACCTTC,CASSYSIWSYGYTF
.,TRBD1,TRBV6-1,TRBJ2-1,TGTGCCAGCAAGCGGGCAGGGGGCTATGAGCAGTTCTTC,CASKRAGGYEQFF
many,TRBD2,TRBV29-1,TRBJ2-3,TGCAGCGTTGGTCCGGGACTAGGAGATACGCAGTATTTT,CSVGPGLGDTQYF
.,.,TRBV12-3/TRBV12-4,TRBJ2-7,TGTGCCAGCACCCTAGACGGCAGTTTCTACGAGCAGTACTTC,CASTLDGSFYEQYF